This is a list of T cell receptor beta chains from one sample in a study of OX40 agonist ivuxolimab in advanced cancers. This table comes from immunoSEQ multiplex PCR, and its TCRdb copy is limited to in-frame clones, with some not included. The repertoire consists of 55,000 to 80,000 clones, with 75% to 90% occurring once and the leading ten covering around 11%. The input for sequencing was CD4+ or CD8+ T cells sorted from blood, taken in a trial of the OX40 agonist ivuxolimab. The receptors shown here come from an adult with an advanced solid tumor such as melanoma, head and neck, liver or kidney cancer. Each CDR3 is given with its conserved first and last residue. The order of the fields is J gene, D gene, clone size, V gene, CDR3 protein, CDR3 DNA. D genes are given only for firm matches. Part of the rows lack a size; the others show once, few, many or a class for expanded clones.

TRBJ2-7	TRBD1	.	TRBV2	CASSEALGDRSSYEQYF	TGTGCCAGCAGTGAAGCGTTGGGGGACAGGAGCTCCTACGAGCAGTACTTC
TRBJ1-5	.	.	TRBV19	CASSLGLQPQHF	TGTGCCAGCAGTCTCGGGTTGCAGCCCCAGCATTTT
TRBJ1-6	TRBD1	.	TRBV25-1	CASSGDRLNSPLHF	TGTGCCAGCAGTGGGGACAGGTTGAATTCACCCCTCCACTTT
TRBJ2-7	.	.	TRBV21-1	CASSKVYGWREGPNEQYF	TGTGCCAGCAGCAAAGTCTATGGTTGGCGGGAGGGCCCGAACGAGCAGTACTTC
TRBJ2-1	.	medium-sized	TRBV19	CASSIGWNEQFF	TGTGCCAGTAGTATAGGCTGGAATGAGCAGTTCTTC
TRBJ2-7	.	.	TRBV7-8	CASSPPDSGLGGHYEQYF	TGTGCCAGCAGCCCACCAGACAGCGGGCTCGGGGGACATTACGAGCAGTACTTC
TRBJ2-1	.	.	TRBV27	CASSFLIGTPSYNEQFF	TGTGCCAGCAGTTTCCTCATCGGGACACCTTCCTACAATGAGCAGTTCTTC
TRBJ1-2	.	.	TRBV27	CASSSLNSRTYGYTF	TGTGCCAGCAGTTCTTTAAACAGCAGGACCTATGGCTACACCTTC
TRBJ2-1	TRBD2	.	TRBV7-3	CASSLIGTSLDEQFF	TGTGCCAGCAGCTTAATAGGGACTAGCCTCGATGAGCAGTTCTTC
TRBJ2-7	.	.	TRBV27	CASLGRSYPYEQYF	TGTGCCAGCCTCGGACGGTCGTATCCCTACGAGCAGTACTTC
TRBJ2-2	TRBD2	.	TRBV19	CASSSTGLVTGELFF	TGTGCCAGTAGTTCCACGGGACTAGTAACCGGGGAGCTGTTTTTT
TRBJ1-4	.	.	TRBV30	CAWSVEREVEKLFF	TGTGCCTGGAGTGTGGAAAGGGAAGTTGAAAAACTGTTTTTT
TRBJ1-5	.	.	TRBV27	CASSRAGGNQPQHF	TGTGCCAGCAGTAGGGCAGGCGGCAATCAGCCCCAGCATTTT
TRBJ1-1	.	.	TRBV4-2	CASSQLGTRATEAFF	TGTGCCAGCAGCCAACTTGGGACAAGGGCCACTGAAGCTTTCTTT
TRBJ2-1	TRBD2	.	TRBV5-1	CASSLSAGGRSTYNEQFF	TGCGCCAGCAGCTTGTCAGCGGGGGGGCGATCGACCTACAATGAGCAGTTCTTC
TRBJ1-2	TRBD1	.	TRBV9	CASSTQVRTGSADGYTF	TGTGCCAGCAGCACCCAGGTGAGGACAGGCTCTGCGGATGGCTACACCTTC
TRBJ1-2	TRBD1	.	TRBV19	CASIGTGPGYTF	TGTGCCAGTATCGGGACAGGCCCTGGCTACACCTTC
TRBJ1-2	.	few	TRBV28	CASSLRGILDYGYTF	TGTGCCAGCAGTTTGAGAGGGATACTTGACTATGGCTACACCTTC
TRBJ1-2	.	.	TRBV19	CASSWGGRATYGYTF	TGTGCCAGTAGCTGGGGGGGCAGGGCGACCTATGGCTACACCTTC
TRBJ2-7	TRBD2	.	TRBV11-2	CASTSGLAVEQYF	TGTGCCAGCACCTCCGGACTAGCGGTCGAGCAGTACTTC
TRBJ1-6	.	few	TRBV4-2	CASRPRGASPLHF	TGTGCCAGCAGACCACGAGGCGCATCACCCCTCCACTTT
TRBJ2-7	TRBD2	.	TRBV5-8	CASSLFAGAVSYEQYF	TGTGCCAGCAGCTTGTTCGCGGGAGCCGTCTCCTACGAGCAGTACTTC
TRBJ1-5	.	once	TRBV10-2	CASSEGRSKQPQHF	TGCGCCAGCAGTGAAGGGAGGAGTAAGCAGCCCCAGCATTTT
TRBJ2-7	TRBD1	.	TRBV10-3	CAISESETGTYEQYF	TGTGCCATCAGTGAGTCGGAGACAGGGACCTACGAGCAGTACTTC
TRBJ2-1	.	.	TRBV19	CASSQGQAYNEQFF	TGTGCCAGTAGTCAGGGACAAGCCTACAATGAGCAGTTCTTC
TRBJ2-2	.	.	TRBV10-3	CAISGTPQTGELFF	TGTGCCATCAGTGGGACTCCCCAAACCGGGGAGCTGTTTTTT
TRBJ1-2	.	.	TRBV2	CASSGDKGGYYGYTF	TGTGCCAGCAGTGGGGACAAGGGTGGATACTATGGCTACACCTTC
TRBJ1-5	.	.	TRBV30	CAWSGLSNQPQHF	TGTGCCTGGAGTGGGTTAAGCAATCAGCCCCAGCATTTT
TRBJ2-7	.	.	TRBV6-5	CASSYGRTLTYEQYF	TGTGCCAGCAGTTACGGGCGAACCCTGACCTACGAGCAGTACTTC
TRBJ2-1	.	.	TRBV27	CASSLWGPHNEQFF	TGTGCCAGCAGTTTATGGGGACCCCACAATGAGCAGTTCTTC
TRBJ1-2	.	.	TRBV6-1	CASSARGINYGYTF	TGTGCCAGCAGCGCCAGGGGCATTAACTATGGCTACACCTTC
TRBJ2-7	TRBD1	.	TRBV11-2	CASSSPGQHFYEQYF	TGTGCCAGCAGCTCTCCGGGACAGCACTTCTACGAGCAGTACTTC
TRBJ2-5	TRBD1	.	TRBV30	CAFRPTGQETQYF	TGTGCCTTCCGACCGACAGGGCAAGAGACCCAGTACTTC
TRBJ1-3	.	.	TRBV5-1	CASSPGSSGNTIYF	TGCGCCAGCAGCCCAGGCTCGTCTGGAAACACCATATATTTT
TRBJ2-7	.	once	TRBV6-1	CASSEIGESYEQYF	TGTGCCAGCAGTGAAATTGGGGAATCCTACGAGCAGTACTTC
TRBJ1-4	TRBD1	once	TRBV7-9	CASSMRQGETNEKLFF	TGTGCCAGCAGCATGAGACAGGGGGAGACTAATGAAAAACTGTTTTTT
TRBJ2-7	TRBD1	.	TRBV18	CASSPRQGDSYEQYF	TGTGCCAGCTCGCCGAGACAGGGGGACTCCTACGAGCAGTACTTC
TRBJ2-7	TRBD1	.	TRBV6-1	CASSGGQGGYEQYF	TGTGCCAGCAGTGGCGGACAGGGGGGTTACGAGCAGTACTTC
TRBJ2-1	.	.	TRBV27	CASSLTPGSTYNEQFF	TGTGCCAGCAGTTTGACTCCCGGGAGTACATACAATGAGCAGTTCTTC
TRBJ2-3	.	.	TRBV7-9	CASSPNTDTQYF	TGTGCCAGCAGCCCCAACACAGATACGCAGTATTTT
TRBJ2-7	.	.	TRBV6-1	CASSEVVHYEQYF	TGTGCCAGCAGTGAAGTGGTGCACTACGAGCAGTACTTC
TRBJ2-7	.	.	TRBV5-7	CASSFDSRRYF	TGTGCCAGCAGCTTCGACTCGCGGAGGTACTTC
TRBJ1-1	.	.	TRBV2	CASSVGQANTEAFF	TGTGCCAGCAGTGTGGGGCAGGCGAACACTGAAGCTTTCTTT
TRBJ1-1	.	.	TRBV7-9	CASSGQLNTEAFF	TGTGCCAGCAGCGGACAGTTGAACACTGAAGCTTTCTTT
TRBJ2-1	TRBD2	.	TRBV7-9	CASKSAGGGGRNEQFF	TGTGCCAGCAAGTCCGCGGGGGGCGGAGGGAGGAATGAGCAGTTCTTC
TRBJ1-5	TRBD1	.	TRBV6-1	CASRTGFSNQPQHF	TGTGCCAGCCGGACAGGGTTTAGCAATCAGCCCCAGCATTTT
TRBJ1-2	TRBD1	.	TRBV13	CASRNGQENYGYTF	TGTGCCAGCAGGAATGGACAGGAGAACTATGGCTACACCTTC
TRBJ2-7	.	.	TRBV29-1	CSAEGRNEQYF	TGCAGCGCGGAGGGAAGGAACGAGCAGTACTTC
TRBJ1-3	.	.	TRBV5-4	CASSSGERSGNTIYF	TGTGCCAGCAGCTCTGGGGAGCGCTCTGGAAACACCATATATTTT
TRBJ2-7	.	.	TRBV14	CASSQDRGTLRWEQYF	TGTGCCAGCAGCCAAGATCGGGGGACACTACGTTGGGAGCAGTACTTC
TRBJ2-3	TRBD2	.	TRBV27	CASSLLLAGGTDTQYF	TGTGCCAGCAGTTTATTACTAGCGGGAGGCACAGATACGCAGTATTTT
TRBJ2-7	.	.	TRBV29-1	CSVEESGPPYEQYF	TGCAGCGTTGAAGAGAGCGGACCACCCTACGAGCAGTACTTC
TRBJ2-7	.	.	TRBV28	CASSFEIIYEQYF	TGTGCCAGCAGTTTCGAGATTATCTACGAGCAGTACTTC
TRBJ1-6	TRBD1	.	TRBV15	CATSSDRVSPLHF	TGTGCCACCAGCAGCGACAGGGTTTCACCCCTCCACTTT
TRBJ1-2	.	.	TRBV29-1	CSVEEVSWDYGYTF	TGCAGCGTTGAAGAGGTTTCGTGGGACTATGGCTACACCTTC
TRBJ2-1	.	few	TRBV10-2	CASSAPGLTDEQFF	TGCGCCAGCAGTGCCCCTGGACTCACTGATGAGCAGTTCTTC
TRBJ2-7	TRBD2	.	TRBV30	CAWSVRGLLAGAEQYF	TGTGCCTGGAGTGTACGCGGTTTGCTAGCGGGAGCGGAGCAGTACTTC
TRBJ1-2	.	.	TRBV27	CASSISRTVNYGYTF	TGTGCCAGCAGTATCTCTCGGACAGTCAACTATGGCTACACCTTC